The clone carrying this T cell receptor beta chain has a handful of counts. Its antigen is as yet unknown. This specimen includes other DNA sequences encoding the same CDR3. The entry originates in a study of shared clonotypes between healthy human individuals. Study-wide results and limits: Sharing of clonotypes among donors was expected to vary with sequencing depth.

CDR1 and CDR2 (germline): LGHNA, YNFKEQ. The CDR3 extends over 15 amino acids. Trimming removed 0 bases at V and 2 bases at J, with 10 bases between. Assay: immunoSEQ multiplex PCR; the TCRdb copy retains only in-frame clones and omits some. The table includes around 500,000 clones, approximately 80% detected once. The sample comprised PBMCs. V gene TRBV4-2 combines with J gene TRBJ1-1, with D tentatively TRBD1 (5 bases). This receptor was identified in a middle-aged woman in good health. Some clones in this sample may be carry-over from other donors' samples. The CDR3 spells CASSQDLGDNTEAFF. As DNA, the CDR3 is TGTGCCAGCAGCCAAGATTTGGGGGATAACACTGAAGCTTTCTTT.